This T cell receptor beta chain was identified in a study of blood T cells in healthy people across ages. Study-level findings and limits: Age brought a roughly linear fall in TCR beta diversity measured per million T cells.

The authors ran a second PCR of 7 to 11 cycles using a sample-barcoded 5' primer and a J-beta primer mix. TCRdb processed the 5' RACE reads anew with MiXCR; each CDR3 protein has one entry. The sample gives 250,000 to 300,000 distinct CDR3 sequences, 25% to 30% of which show up once; over 25% is in the top ten. The total RNA that was extracted per sample amounted to at least 5 micrograms. As to this clonotype: The antigen remains undetermined.

The TCR originated in a woman in her sixties or seventies in good health. Sequencing was performed on blood.

The CDR3 DNA is TGTGCCACGTCGCGCGGTACTACCTACGAGCAGTACGTC. As protein: CATSRGTTYEQYV. This rearrangement joins TRBV7-2 to TRBJ2-5, with unresolved D. The DNA end is a closer match to TRBJ2-7, so the J assignment may be wrong. Germline CDR1 SGHTA, CDR2 FQGNSA. The CDR3 is 13 residues long.